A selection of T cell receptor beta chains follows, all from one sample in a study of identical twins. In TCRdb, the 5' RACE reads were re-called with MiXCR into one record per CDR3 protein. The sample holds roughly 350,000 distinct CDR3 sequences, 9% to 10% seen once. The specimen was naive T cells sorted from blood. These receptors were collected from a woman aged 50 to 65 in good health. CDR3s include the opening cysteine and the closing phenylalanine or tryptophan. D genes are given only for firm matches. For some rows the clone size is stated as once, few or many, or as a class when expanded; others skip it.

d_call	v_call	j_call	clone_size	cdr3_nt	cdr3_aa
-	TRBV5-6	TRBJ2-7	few	TGTGCCAGCAGCTTACAGTGGCTTCGGGGCGAGCAGTACTTC	CASSLQWLRGEQYF
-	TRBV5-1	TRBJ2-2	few	TGCGCCAGCACCCCCGTTGGGGGAGGCACGAACACCGGGGAGCTGTTTTTT	CASTPVGGGTNTGELFF
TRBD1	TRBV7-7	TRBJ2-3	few	TGTGCCAGCAGCGCCGGGACAGGGGGCTTAGATACGCAGTATTTT	CASSAGTGGLDTQYF
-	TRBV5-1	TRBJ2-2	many	TGCGCCAGCAGCTTTCAGGGCGGGGAGCTGTTTTTT	CASSFQGGELFF
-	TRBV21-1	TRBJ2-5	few	TGTGCCAGCAGAAAAACTAGCGCCGTGACCCAGTACTTC	CASRKTSAVTQYF
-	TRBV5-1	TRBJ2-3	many	TGCGCCAGCAGCTCCTACCGACGGATCACAGATACGCAGTATTTT	CASSSYRRITDTQYF
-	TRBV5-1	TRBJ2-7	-	TGCGCCAGCAGCCATGGGGGCGGCGGTACCGCCTACGAGCAGTACTTC	CASSHGGGGTAYEQYF
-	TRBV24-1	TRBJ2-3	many	TGTGCCACCAGTGATTTGAAGGGGAGGTCAGATACGCAGTATTTT	CATSDLKGRSDTQYF
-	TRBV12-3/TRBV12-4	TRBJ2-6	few	TGTGCCAGCAGTTTCTGGTTGGGCCGGGTTGGGGCCAACGTCCTGACTTTC	CASSFWLGRVGANVLTF
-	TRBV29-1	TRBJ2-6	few	TGCAGCGTTGGAGGGACTGGGGCCAACGTCCTGACTTTC	CSVGGTGANVLTF
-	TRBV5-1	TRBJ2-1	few	TGCGCCAGCAGTTTGACGGGGAAAGGGGACAATGAGCAGTTCTTC	CASSLTGKGDNEQFF
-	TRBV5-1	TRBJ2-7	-	TGCGCCAGCAGCACACCTGGGGACACCTCCTACGAGCAGTACTTC	CASSTPGDTSYEQYF
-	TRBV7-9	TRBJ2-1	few	TGTGCCAGCAGCCCCCCCAGATGGTACAATGAGCAGTTCTTC	CASSPPRWYNEQFF
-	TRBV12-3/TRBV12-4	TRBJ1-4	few	TGTGCCAGCGCCCATACAGCCAAAGAGGAACTGTTTTTT	CASAHTAKEELFF
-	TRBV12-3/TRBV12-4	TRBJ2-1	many	TGTGCCAGCAGCGACCCCCTGGGTAGTGGCAATGAGCAGTTCTTC	CASSDPLGSGNEQFF
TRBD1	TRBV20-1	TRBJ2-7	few	TGCAGTGCTAGAGATCTCCAGGGGGTTTCCTACGAGCAGTACTTC	CSARDLQGVSYEQYF
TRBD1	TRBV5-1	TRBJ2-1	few	TGCGCCAGCAGCCGCGGGTGGGGGACAGGGGTGGATGAGCAGTTCTTC	CASSRGWGTGVDEQFF
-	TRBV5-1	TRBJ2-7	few	TGCGCCAGCGGGGTAGAGGGGTCCTACGAGCAGTACTTC	CASGVEGSYEQYF
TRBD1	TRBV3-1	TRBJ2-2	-	TGTGCCAGCAGCCAGCAGGGGGCTTTGACCGGGGAGCTGTTTTTT	CASSQQGALTGELFF
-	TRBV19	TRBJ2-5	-	TGTGCCAGTAGTATTTCGAGGCCAGAAGAGACCCAGTACTTC	CASSISRPEETQYF
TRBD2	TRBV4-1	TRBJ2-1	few	TGCGCCAGCAGCCAAGAAGGAGGACTAGCACGTGAGCAGTTCTTC	CASSQEGGLAREQFF
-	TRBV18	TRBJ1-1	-	TGTGCCAGCTCACCATCCAGGCTCAGCATGAACACTGAAGCTTTCTTT	CASSPSRLSMNTEAFF
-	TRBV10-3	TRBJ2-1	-	TGTGCCATCAGGCCGGGGCTAACTTACAATGAGCAGTTCTTC	CAIRPGLTYNEQFF
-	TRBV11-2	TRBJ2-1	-	TGTGCCAGCAGCTTTCGACCGTTTGATGAGCAGTTCTTC	CASSFRPFDEQFF
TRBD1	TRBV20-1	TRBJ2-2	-	TGCAGTGCTCCCCGGACAGGGAACACCGGGGAGCTGTTTTTT	CSAPRTGNTGELFF
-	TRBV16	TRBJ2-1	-	TGTGCCAGCAGCCAATTAGGGATTGGTGAGCAGTTCTTC	CASSQLGIGEQFF
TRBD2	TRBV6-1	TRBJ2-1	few	TGTGCCGGGGCGGGGGGTTCCTCCTACAATGAGCAGTTCTTC	CAGAGGSSYNEQFF
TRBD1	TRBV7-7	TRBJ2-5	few	TGTGCCAGCAGCACCCGGGACAGTTCCCAAGAGACCCAGTACTTC	CASSTRDSSQETQYF
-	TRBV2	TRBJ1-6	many	TGTGCCAGCGGATCCCCTGGTTCACCCCTCCACTTT	CASGSPGSPLHF
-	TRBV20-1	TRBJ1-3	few	TGCAGTGCTAGAATAGCCCTACTCTCTGGAAACACCATATATTTT	CSARIALLSGNTIYF
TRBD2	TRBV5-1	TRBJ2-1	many	TGCGCCAGCAGCTTGTACAGCGGGAGTTTTCACAATGAGCAGTTCTTC	CASSLYSGSFHNEQFF
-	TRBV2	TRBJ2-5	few	TGTGCCAGCAGTGAACCTCAGGCGGCCCAAGAGACCCAGTACTTC	CASSEPQAAQETQYF